These 25 T cell receptor beta chains were sequenced from one sample in a study of cytomegalovirus exposure and HLA in healthy donors. PCR primers comprised 60 Vbeta and 13 Jbeta primers. Here immunoSEQ multiplex PCR was the method, and the copy in TCRdb shows in-frame clones only, minus some. Here the sample spans around 210,000 clones, 65% to 80% being singletons. Input material: PBMCs. The source is a man aged 45-65 years in good health and CMV-seronegative.

This sequence joins TRBV28 and TRBJ1-5; no definite D call. The CDR3 has 15 residues. Germline CDR1 reads MDHEN; CDR2 reads SYDVKM. The ends were cut back, 2 bases at V and 0 bases at J, with 8 bases in the middle. This CDR3 is CASSLNRYSNQPQHF. The CDR3 DNA sequence: TGTGCCAGCAGTTTAAACAGATATAGCAATCAGCCCCAGCATTTT. Combining the CDR3 with reference TRBV28 and TRBJ1-5 gives the whole variable domain DVKVTQSSRYLVKRTGEKVFLECVQDMDHENMFWYRQDPGLGLRLIYFSYDVKMKEKGDIPEGYSVSREKKERFSLILESASTNQTSMYLCASSLNRYSNQPQHFGDGTRLSIL.

This clone was counted a few times. The chain uses TRBV9 and TRBJ1-1; D is perhaps TRBD1 (6 bases). Trimming took off 4 bases at V and 5 bases at J, with 21 bases between the two ends. Germline lookup yields CDR1 SGDLS and CDR2 YYNGEE. CDR3 length equals 16 residues. In nucleotides, the CDR3 is TGTGCCAGCAGCTACTCACAGGGAGGGGGAAGGACTGAAGCTTTCTTT. Translation gives CASSYSQGGGRTEAFF.

V gene TRBV27 combines with J gene TRBJ2-7, with 14 bases fitting TRBD2. The CDR3 is 14 residues long. CDR1 is MNHEY, CDR2 SMNVEV, per germline (reference sequence). V lost 10 bases, J lost 6 bases, and 8 bases stayed unmatched. The chain's CDR3 is CATGLAGGFFEQYF. The CDR3 nucleotides are TGTGCCACAGGACTAGCGGGAGGTTTTTTCGAGCAGTACTTC.

CDR3 amino acids: CASSSVRVRYEQYF. Written as DNA, the CDR3 is TGTGCCAGCAGCTCCGTCAGGGTTAGGTACGAGCAGTACTTC. The genes are TRBV21-1 and TRBJ2-7; TRBD1 is the table's D call and was not checked against the DNA. TRBV21-1 is a pseudogene segment. The CDR3 has 14 amino acids.

The rearrangement joins TRBV5-1 to TRBJ2-3; 11 bases agree with TRBD1. V lost 4 bases and J lost 4; bases outside the gene matches: 8. CDR1 is SGHRS and CDR2 is YFSETQ in the germline V gene. The CDR3 runs 16 residues. CDR3 DNA: TGCGCCAGCAGCCTAGGGACAGGGGGAAAATCAGATACGCAGTATTTT. This codes for CASSLGTGGKSDTQYF.

The V gene is TRBV29-1, the J gene TRBJ2-5; D not certain. The V gene lost 2 bases and the J gene lost 7 bases, with 8 bases spanning the gap. The germline V gene has CDR1 SQVTM and CDR2 ANQGSEA. This CDR3 is 11 amino acids long. For the CDR3, the DNA is TGCAGCGTTGAAATTTCTCTGACCCAGTACTTC. The encoded protein is CSVEISLTQYF.

The chain employs TRBV9 and TRBJ2-7, with 11 bases identical to TRBD2. CDR3 size: 14 residues. Germline-derived CDR1 and CDR2 are SGDLS and YYNGEE. Trimming at V came to 4 bases and at J to 6 bases, leaving 6 bases not matched to a gene. The CDR3 sequence is CASSTLAGGSEQYF. CDR3 nucleotides: TGTGCCAGCAGCACCCTAGCGGGAGGCAGCGAGCAGTACTTC.

This chain uses TRBV6-5 with TRBJ2-2, with 7 bases identical to TRBD1. Per germline, CDR1 MNHEY and CDR2 SVGAGI. The CDR3 runs 15 residues. Trimming at V came to 2 bases and at J to 7 bases, leaving 7 bases not matched to a gene. Here the CDR3 reads CASSYDRAKVGELFF. As DNA, the CDR3 is TGTGCCAGCAGTTACGACAGGGCGAAGGTCGGGGAGCTGTTTTTT.

In this sample, this clone turned up a few times. CDR3 sequence reads: CATSRVKAANEQYF. The CDR3 DNA is TGTGCCACCAGCAGAGTTAAGGCGGCAAACGAGCAGTACTTC. The chain has TRBV15 and TRBJ2-5; D remains ambiguous. The tail of the sequence fits TRBJ2-7 better, so the J call may be wrong. CDR3 length: 14 amino acids. Germline V gene sequence: CDR1 LNHNV, CDR2 YYDKDF (reference sequence).

The rearrangement links TRBV28 to TRBJ2-7; tentatively, D is TRBD2 (5 bases). V shed 6 bases and J shed 3 bases, with 18 bases lying between them. This CDR3 comprises 15 residues. From germline, CDR1 is MDHEN and CDR2 SYDVKM. The CDR3 DNA sequence: TGTGCCAGCAGCCCTGTCGGGCGCAGCGGCTACGAGCAGTACTTC. Its translation: CASSPVGRSGYEQYF.

This chain joins TRBV4-2 and TRBJ1-4, with D maybe TRBD1 (6 bases). Trimming cost V 0 bases and J 3 bases, with 20 bases left between them. This CDR3 contains 19 residues. Germline CDR1 LGHNA, CDR2 YNFKEQ. The chain's CDR3 is CASSQDGRSGGKANEKLFF. For the CDR3, the DNA is TGTGCCAGCAGCCAAGACGGGAGGTCGGGGGGCAAGGCTAATGAAAAACTGTTTTTT.

This clone occurred once. The rearrangement joins TRBV5-1 to TRBJ2-1, with D perhaps TRBD1 (7 bases). Trimming removed 1 base from V and 9 bases from J, with 14 bases in between. The CDR3 is made up of 14 amino acids. Germline-derived CDR1 and CDR2 are SGHRS and YFSETQ. CDR3 bases: TGCGCCAGCAGCTTGCAGGGGGGAACGCCTGAGCAGTTCTTC. Its translation: CASSLQGGTPEQFF.

This sequence joins TRBV5-6 and TRBJ1-2; D gene unclear. The CDR3 covers 16 residues. V shed 0 bases and J shed 6 bases, with 18 bases lying between them. Germline lookup yields CDR1 SGHDT and CDR2 YYEEEE. The CDR3 reads CASSLARQASRDGYTF. CDR3 nucleotides: TGTGCCAGCAGCTTGGCCCGGCAGGCAAGTAGAGATGGCTACACCTTC. The full variable domain, rest sourced from reference TRBV5-6 and TRBJ1-2, is DAGVTQSPTHLIKTRGQQVTLRCSPKSGHDTVSWYQQALGQGPQFIFQYYEEEERQRGNFPDRFSGHQFPNYSSELNVNALLLGDSALYLCASSLARQASRDGYTFGSGTRLTVV.

The chain couples TRBV5-1 to TRBJ1-5; the D gene is possibly TRBD1 (5 bases). Trimming removed 0 bases at V and 9 bases at J, with 7 bases between. CDR1 and CDR2 from the germline V gene are SGHRS and YFSETQ. This CDR3 region has 12 residues. The CDR3 DNA reads as TGCGCCAGCAGCTTGGACGGGGGGCCCCAGCATTTT. Its protein product is CASSLDGGPQHF.

V usage is TRBV2 and J usage is TRBJ2-3; 9 positions agree with TRBD2. The junction had 11 bases not matched to a gene; V was cut back by 8 bases and J by 2 bases. In germline, CDR1 is SNHLY, CDR2 FYNNEI. CDR3 length: 16 amino acids. The CDR3 nucleotides are TGTGCCAGCTCAGCATTTGCGGGAGGGTCCACAGATACGCAGTATTTT. It encodes CASSAFAGGSTDTQYF.

The chain is built from TRBV9 and TRBJ2-7; 7 bases match TRBD1. J gave up 2 bases and V 4 bases, and 12 bases lay outside the gene matches. This CDR3 region has 16 residues. The germline CDR1 and CDR2 sequences are SGDLS and YYNGEE. The CDR3 sequence: CASSLSWTGGTYEQYF. The CDR3 DNA sequence: TGTGCCAGCAGCCTTTCTTGGACAGGTGGCACCTACGAGCAGTACTTC.

For this clone: This sample also contains other DNA sequences that code for the same CDR3. The chain joins TRBV5-1 to TRBJ2-3; 8 bases are shared with TRBD2. Germline CDR1 and CDR2: SGHRS and YFSETQ. V lost 5 bases to trimming and J lost 0 bases; unmatched junction nucleotides: 17. The CDR3 consists of 19 residues. The CDR3 DNA sequence: TGCGCCAGCAGTAGATTGGGACTCGCGGGAGGACGAAGCACAGATACGCAGTATTTT. Protein sequence: CASSRLGLAGGRSTDTQYF.

This chain links TRBV27 with TRBJ2-5, with D perhaps matching TRBD1 (5 bases). The germline V gene encodes CDR1 MNHEY and CDR2 SMNVEV (reference sequence). Trimming stripped 5 bases from V and 2 bases from J, with 12 bases between. CDR3 length: 14 residues. The CDR3 region has the DNA TGTGCCAGCAGTCCCAGACAGTTACAAGAGACCCAGTACTTC. Protein sequence: CASSPRQLQETQYF.

This chain joins TRBV5-1 and TRBJ2-3; D unresolved. CDR3 size: 15 residues. Germline lookup yields CDR1 SGHRS and CDR2 YFSETQ. V was pared by 4 bases and J by 1 base, with 13 bases between. CDR3 DNA sequence: TGCGCCAGCAGCCCGAGCCGTGTACGCACAGATACGCAGTATTTT. Translating gives CASSPSRVRTDTQYF.

The gene calls are TRBV2 and TRBJ2-5; D is unclear. The germline V and J ends were trimmed by 5 bases and 2 bases, with 12 bases remaining between them. Germline CDR1 is SNHLY and CDR2 is FYNNEI. The CDR3 is 14 amino acids. The CDR3 spells CASSYTVYQETQYF. The CDR3 DNA reads TGTGCCAGCAGTTATACAGTGTATCAAGAGACCCAGTACTTC.

The V call is TRBV7-9, the J call TRBJ2-1; D is possibly TRBD2 (5 bases). CDR1 is SEHNR and CDR2 is FQNEAQ in the germline V gene (reference sequence). The germline V and J ends were trimmed by 5 bases and 5 bases, with 13 bases remaining between them. CDR3 length: 14 residues. CDR3 sequence: CASSPFTSDNEQFF. The CDR3 coding sequence is TGTGCCAGCAGCCCATTTACTAGTGACAATGAGCAGTTCTTC.

The chain links TRBV29-1 to TRBJ2-1; the D is unclear. The length of the CDR3 is 14 residues. The V end was cut by 2 bases, the J end by 3 bases, with 11 bases between. Germline assignment: CDR1 SQVTM and CDR2 ANQGSEA. CDR3 in amino acids: CSVEMRFHYNEQFF. The CDR3 DNA reads as TGCAGCGTTGAAATGAGGTTCCACTACAATGAGCAGTTCTTC.

This clone was picked up a small number of times. This rearrangement joins TRBV4-1 to TRBJ2-5; 12 positions agree with TRBD1. The end of the DNA is better explained by TRBJ2-7, so the J call may be wrong. In germline, CDR1 is MGHRA, CDR2 YSYEKL. This CDR3 spans 17 amino acids. CDR3 nucleotides: TGCGCCAGCAGCCAACCGTTCCGGGACAGGGGGCCCTACGAGCAGTACTTC. Protein sequence: CASSQPFRDRGPYEQYF.

V gene TRBV5-1 combines with J gene TRBJ2-1, with 7 bases fitting TRBD2. CDR3 length: 14 amino acids. V lost 4 bases and J lost 8; bases outside the gene matches: 9. The V gene's germline CDR1 is SGHRS and CDR2 YFSETQ. CDR3 sequence: CASSPGLVMYEQFF. DNA for the CDR3: TGCGCCAGCAGCCCTGGACTAGTGATGTATGAGCAGTTCTTC.

The V and J genes are TRBV7-5 and TRBJ1-5; whether TRBD1, the table's D call, matches the DNA was not checked. TRBV7-5 is listed as a pseudogene. CDR3 length: 18 residues. CDR3 residues: CARSPGYQGRANNQPQHF. CDR3 nucleotides: TGTGCCAGAAGCCCTGGGTATCAGGGGAGAGCCAACAATCAGCCCCAGCATTTT.